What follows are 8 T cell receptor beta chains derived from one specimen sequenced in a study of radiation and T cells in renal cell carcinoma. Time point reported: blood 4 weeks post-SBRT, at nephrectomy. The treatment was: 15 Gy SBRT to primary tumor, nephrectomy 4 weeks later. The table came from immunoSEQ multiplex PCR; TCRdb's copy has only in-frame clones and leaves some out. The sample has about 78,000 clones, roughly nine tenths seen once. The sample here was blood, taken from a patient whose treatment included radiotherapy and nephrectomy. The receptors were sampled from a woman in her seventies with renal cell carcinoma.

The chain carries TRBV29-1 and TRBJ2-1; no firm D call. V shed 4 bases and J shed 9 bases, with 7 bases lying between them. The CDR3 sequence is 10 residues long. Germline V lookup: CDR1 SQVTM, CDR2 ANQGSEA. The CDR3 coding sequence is TGCAGCGTTGGTGTGGGTGAGCAGTTCTTC. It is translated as CSVGVGEQFF.

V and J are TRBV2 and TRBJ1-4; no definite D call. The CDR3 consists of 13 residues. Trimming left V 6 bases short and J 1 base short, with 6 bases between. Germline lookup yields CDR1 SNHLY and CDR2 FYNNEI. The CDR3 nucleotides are TGTGCCAGCAGGGGAGGAACTAATGAAAAACTGTTTTTT. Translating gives CASRGGTNEKLFF.

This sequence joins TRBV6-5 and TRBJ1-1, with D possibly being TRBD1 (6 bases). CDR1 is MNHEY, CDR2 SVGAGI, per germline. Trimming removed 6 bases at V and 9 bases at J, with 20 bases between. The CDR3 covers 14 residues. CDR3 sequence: CASSLFEGGGKAFF. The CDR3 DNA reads TGTGCCAGCAGCTTGTTCGAGGGGGGTGGGAAAGCTTTCTTT.

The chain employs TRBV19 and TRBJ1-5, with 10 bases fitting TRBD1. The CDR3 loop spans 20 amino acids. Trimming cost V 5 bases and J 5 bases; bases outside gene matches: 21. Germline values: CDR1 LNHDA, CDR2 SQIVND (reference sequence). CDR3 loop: CASSPPPGQGLLMGYQPQHF. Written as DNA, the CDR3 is TGTGCCAGTAGTCCCCCCCCGGGACAGGGGTTGTTGATGGGATATCAGCCCCAGCATTTT.

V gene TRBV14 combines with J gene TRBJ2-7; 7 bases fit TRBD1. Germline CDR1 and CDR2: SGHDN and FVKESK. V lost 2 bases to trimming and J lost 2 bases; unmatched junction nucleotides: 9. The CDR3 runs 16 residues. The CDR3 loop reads CASSQRRQGQTYEQYF. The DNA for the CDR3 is TGTGCCAGCAGCCAACGCCGACAGGGACAAACCTACGAGCAGTACTTC.

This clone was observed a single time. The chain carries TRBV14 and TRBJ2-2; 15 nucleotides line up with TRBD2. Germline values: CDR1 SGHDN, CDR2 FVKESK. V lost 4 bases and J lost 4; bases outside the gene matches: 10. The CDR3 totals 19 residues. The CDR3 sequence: CASSPILGLAGGITGELFF. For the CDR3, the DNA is TGTGCCAGCAGCCCGATCCTGGGACTAGCGGGGGGCATCACCGGGGAGCTGTTTTTT.

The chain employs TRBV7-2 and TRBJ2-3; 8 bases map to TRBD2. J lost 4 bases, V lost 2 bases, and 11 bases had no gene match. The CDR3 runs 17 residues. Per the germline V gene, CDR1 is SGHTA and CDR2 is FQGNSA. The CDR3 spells CASSLTSTSVLSDTQYF. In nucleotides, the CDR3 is TGTGCCAGCAGCTTAACGTCGACTAGCGTTTTGTCAGATACGCAGTATTTT.

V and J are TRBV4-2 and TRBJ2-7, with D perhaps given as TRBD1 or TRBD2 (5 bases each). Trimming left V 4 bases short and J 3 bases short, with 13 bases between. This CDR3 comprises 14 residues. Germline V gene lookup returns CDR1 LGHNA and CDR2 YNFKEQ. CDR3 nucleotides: TGTGCCAGCAGCCGTCCGGGACGGATCTACGAGCAGTACTTC. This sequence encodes CASSRPGRIYEQYF.